This T cell receptor beta chain was obtained from a study of regulatory T cells in long-lasting Graves disease. This clonotype was recorded many times. An end of the junction does not agree with germline; a read error may underlie this. To make TCR beta libraries, researchers used iRepertoire HTBI primers and Arm-PCR of CDR3 regions. TCRdb analysed the multiplex PCR reads with MiXCR anew, one entry per CDR3 protein. The sample shows fewer than 450,000 distinct CDR3 sequences, approximately 15% of them seen only once. The CDR3 loop spans 13 amino acids. Germline V gene data show CDR1 as SGHRS and CDR2 as YFSETQ. Time point: newly diagnosed GD, antithyroid drugs for less than 3 months. The TCR library was made from RNA that had been extracted from PBMCs in TRIzol. The sample was also linked to a second study, of T cells in Graves' hyperthyroidism and ophthalmopathy.

V and J are TRBV5-1 and TRBJ2-7; D is unresolved. The starting material was peripheral blood mononuclear cells (PBMCs), obtained at new diagnosis, from a patient treated with antithyroid drugs. This clonotype was obtained from a woman aged 40 to 50 with Graves disease. CDR3 region: CASSFGRSYEQYF. The CDR3 nucleotides read TGTGCCAGCAGCTTTGGACGGTCCTACGAGCAGTACTTC.